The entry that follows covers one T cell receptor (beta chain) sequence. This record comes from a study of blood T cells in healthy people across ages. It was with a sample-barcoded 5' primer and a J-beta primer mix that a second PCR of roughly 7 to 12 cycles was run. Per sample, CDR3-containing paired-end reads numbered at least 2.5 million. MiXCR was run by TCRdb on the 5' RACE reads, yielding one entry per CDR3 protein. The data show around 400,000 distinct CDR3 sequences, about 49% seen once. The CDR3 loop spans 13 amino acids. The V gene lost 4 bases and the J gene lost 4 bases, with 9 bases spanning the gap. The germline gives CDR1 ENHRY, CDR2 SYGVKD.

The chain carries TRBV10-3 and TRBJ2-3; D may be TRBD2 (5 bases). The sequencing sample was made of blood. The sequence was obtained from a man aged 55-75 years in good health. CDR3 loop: CAISGTLADTQYF. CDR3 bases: TGTGCCATCAGTGGGACTTTAGCAGATACGCAGTATTTT.